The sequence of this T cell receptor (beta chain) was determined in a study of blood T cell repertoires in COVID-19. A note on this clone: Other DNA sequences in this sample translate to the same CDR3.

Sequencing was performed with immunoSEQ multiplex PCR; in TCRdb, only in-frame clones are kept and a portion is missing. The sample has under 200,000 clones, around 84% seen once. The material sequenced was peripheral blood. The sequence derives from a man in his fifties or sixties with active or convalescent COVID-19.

The CDR3 spells CASSVGQGSNQPQHF. As DNA, the CDR3 is TGTGCCAGCAGCGTCGGACAGGGTTCCAATCAGCCCCAGCATTTT. This chain links TRBV9 with TRBJ1-5; the match to TRBD1 covers 8 bases. The junction had 4 bases not matched to a gene; V was cut back by 2 bases and J by 3 bases. Per germline, CDR1 SGDLS and CDR2 YYNGEE. The CDR3 totals 15 residues. The full variable domain, completed using reference TRBV9 and TRBJ1-5, is DSGVTQTPKHLITATGQRVTLRCSPRSGDLSVYWYQQSLDQGLQFLIQYYNGEERAKGNILERFSAQQFPDLHSELNLSSLELGDSALYFCASSVGQGSNQPQHFGDGTRLSIL.